This T cell receptor beta chain appears in the sequencing data of a study of T cells expressing NK-cell markers. Study observations and caveats: The HCMV specificity of the expanded NKG2C+ T cell clones stayed unresolved. A handful of donors showed these clonotypes also leading the CD3+CD56-NKG2C+ fraction.

Points on this clonotype: The target antigen is unknown.

Reprocessing the 5' RACE reads, TCRdb reports a single entry for every CDR3 protein and omits DNA. The sample holds 500,000 to 700,000 distinct CDR3 sequences. CDR3 length: 13 residues. Germline CDR1 SGHRS, CDR2 YFSETQ. This chain joins TRBV5-1 and TRBJ2-7; TCRdb proposes TRBD1, but this gene call is untestable without DNA. Sample: blood T cells: a sorted CD56 or NKG2C T cell subset, CD4+ or CD8+ T cells, or bulk PBMC T cells (not recorded which). The sequence was collected from a man aged 18 to 29 in good health. CDR3 residues: CASSSGTRNEQYF.